The clone carrying this TCR beta chain was found a few times. Its antigen is unidentified. This sample was included in a study of siplizumab effects on memory and regulatory T cells. Profiling relied on immunoSEQ multiplex PCR, and the TCRdb table lists in-frame clones only, not all of them. The top ten hold around 12% of the sample, which has fewer than 110,000 clones, about nine tenths seen once. Notes on the study in general: Naive versus memory phenotype went unassigned for roughly 80-96% of proliferating CD4+ or CD8+ clones.

Sequences were obtained from non-Treg CD4+ T cells sorted from blood. The clonotype was recovered from a human donor in good health.

The CDR3, as DNA: TGTGCCAGCAGCTCCCATCTAGCGGGTAGCACAGATACGCAGTATTTT. Its translation: CASSSHLAGSTDTQYF. The chain carries TRBV7-3 and TRBJ2-3; 8 nucleotides match TRBD2. Looked up from germline, CDR1 is SGHTA and CDR2 is FQGTGA. V shed 4 bases, J shed 0 bases, and the junction held 6 bases outside the gene matches. The CDR3 sequence is 16 residues long.